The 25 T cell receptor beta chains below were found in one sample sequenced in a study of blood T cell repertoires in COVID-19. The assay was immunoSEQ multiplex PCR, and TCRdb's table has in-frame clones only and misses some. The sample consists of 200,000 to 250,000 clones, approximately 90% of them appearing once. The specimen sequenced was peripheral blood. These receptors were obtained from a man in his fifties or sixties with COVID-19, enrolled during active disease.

CDR3 DNA: TGTGCCAGCAGCTCACTAGCGGGGGGTTCAGATACGCAGTATTTT. This gives the protein CASSSLAGGSDTQYF. The J gene is TRBJ2-3, the V gene TRBV7-8, with 12 bases that match TRBD2. Trimming at V came to 4 bases and at J to 4 bases, leaving 3 bases not matched to a gene. CDR1 and CDR2 (germline): SGHVS, FQNEAQ. The CDR3 covers 15 residues.

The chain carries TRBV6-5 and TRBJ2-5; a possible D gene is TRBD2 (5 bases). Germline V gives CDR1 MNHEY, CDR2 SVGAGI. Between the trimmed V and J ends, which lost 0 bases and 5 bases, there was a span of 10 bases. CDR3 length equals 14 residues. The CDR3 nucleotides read TGTGCCAGCAGTTACTCGAACGGGATGGAGACCCAGTACTTC. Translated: CASSYSNGMETQYF.

CDR3 sequence reads: CASSIDRAGNQPQHF. The DNA of the CDR3 is TGTGCCAGTAGTATAGACAGGGCTGGCAATCAGCCCCAGCATTTT. The chain has TRBV19 and TRBJ1-5; a weak D match, TRBD1 (5 bases). CDR3 length equals 15 residues. V lost 0 bases to trimming and J lost 2 bases, with 8 bases between them. Germline assignment: CDR1 LNHDA and CDR2 SQIVND (reference sequence).

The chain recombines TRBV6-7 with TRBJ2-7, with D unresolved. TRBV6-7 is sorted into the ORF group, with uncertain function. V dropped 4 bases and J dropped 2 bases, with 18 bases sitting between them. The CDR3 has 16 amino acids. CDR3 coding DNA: TGTGCCAGCAGTTCCCCCATCTCGTGTGGGCCCTACGAGCAGTACTTC. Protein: CASSSPISCGPYEQYF.

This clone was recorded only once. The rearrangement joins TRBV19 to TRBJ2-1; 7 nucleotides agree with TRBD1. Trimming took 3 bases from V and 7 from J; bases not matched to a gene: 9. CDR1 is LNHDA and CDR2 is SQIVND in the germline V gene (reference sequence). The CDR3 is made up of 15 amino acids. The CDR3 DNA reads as TGTGCCAGTAGTATCGACAGGGCCACTTCAAATGAGCAGTTCTTC. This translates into CASSIDRATSNEQFF.

CDR3 sequence reads: CASILSGGDTEAFF. As DNA, the CDR3 is TGTGCCAGCATCCTTTCCGGAGGGGACACTGAAGCTTTCTTT. The chain uses TRBV2 and TRBJ1-1; TRBD1 is a possible D gene (5 bases). The V end was cut by 7 bases, the J end by 3 bases, with 15 bases between. The CDR3 contains 14 residues. Germline V gene lookup returns CDR1 SNHLY and CDR2 FYNNEI. The whole variable domain, remainder taken from reference TRBV2 and TRBJ1-1, is EPEVTQTPSHQVTQMGQEVILRCVPISNHLYFYWYRQILGQKVEFLVSFYNNEISEKSEIFDDQFSVERPDGSNFTLKIRSTKLEDSAMYFCASILSGGDTEAFFGQGTRLTVV.

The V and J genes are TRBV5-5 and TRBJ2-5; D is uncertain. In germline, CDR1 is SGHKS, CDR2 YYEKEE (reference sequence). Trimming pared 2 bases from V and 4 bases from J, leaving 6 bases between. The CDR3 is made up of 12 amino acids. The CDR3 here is CASSFPGETQYF. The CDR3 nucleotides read TGTGCCAGCAGCTTTCCGGGAGAGACCCAGTACTTC.

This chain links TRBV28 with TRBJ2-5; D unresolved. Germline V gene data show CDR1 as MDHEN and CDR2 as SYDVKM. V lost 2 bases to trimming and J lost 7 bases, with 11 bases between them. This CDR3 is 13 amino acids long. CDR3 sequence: CASSLLPPGTQYF. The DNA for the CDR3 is TGTGCCAGCAGTTTACTGCCCCCGGGGACCCAGTACTTC.

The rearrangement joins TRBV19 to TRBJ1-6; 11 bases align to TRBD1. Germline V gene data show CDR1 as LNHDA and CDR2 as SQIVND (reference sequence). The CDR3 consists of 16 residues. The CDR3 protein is CVLGDRGVVLDSPLHF. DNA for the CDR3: TGTGTCCTCGGGGACAGGGGGGTTGTTTTGGATTCACCCCTCCACTTT.

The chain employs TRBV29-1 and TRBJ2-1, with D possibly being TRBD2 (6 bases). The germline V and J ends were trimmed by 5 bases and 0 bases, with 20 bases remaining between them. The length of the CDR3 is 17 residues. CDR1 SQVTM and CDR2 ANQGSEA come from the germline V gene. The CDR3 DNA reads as TGCAGCGTTACCGGGACTTTTCGATTGAGCTCCTACAATGAGCAGTTCTTC. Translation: CSVTGTFRLSSYNEQFF.

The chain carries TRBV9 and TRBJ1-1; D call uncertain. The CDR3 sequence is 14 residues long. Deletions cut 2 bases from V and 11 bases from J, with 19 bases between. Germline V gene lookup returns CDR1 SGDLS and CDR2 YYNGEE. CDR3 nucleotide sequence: TGTGCCAGCAGCGTCGAGGCTACCGGGTTGTTGGCTTTCTTT. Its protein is CASSVEATGLLAFF.

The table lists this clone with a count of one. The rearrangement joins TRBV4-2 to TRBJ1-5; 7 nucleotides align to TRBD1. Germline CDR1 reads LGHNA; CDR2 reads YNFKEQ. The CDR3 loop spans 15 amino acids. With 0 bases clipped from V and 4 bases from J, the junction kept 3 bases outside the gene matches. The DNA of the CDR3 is TGTGCCAGCAGCCAAGAATCGGACAGGAATCAGCCCCAGCATTTT. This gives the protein CASSQESDRNQPQHF.

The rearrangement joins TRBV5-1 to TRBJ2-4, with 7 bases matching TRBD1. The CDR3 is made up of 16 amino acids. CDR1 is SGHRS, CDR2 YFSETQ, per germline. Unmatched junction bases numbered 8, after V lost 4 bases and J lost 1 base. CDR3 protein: CASSVGGGVAKNIQYF. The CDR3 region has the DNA TGCGCCAGCAGCGTAGGGGGCGGAGTGGCCAAAAACATTCAGTACTTC. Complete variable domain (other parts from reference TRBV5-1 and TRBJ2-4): KAGVTQTPRYLIKTRGQQVTLSCSPISGHRSVSWYQQTPGQGLQFLFEYFSETQRNKGNFPGRFSGRQFSNSRSEMNVSTLELGDSALYLCASSVGGGVAKNIQYFGAGTRLSVL.

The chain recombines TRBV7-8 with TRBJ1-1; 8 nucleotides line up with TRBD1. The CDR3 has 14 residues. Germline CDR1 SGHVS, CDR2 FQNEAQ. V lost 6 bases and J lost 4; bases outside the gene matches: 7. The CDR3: CASRIWQGATEAFF. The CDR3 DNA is TGTGCCAGCAGGATCTGGCAGGGGGCCACTGAAGCTTTCTTT.

The CDR3 protein is CASSLNLAGGAYEQYF. In DNA form, the CDR3 reads TGTGCCAGCTCACTTAACCTCGCCGGGGGGGCCTACGAGCAGTACTTC. V is TRBV18 and J is TRBJ2-7; 8 bases are a match to TRBD2. Germline trimming cut 4 bases from V and 2 bases from J; bases unmatched to any gene: 10. Germline loops: CDR1 KGHSH, CDR2 LQKENI. There are 16 residues in the CDR3.

CDR3 in amino acids: CASSQVGGGFFPGELFF. For the CDR3, the DNA is TGTGCCAGCAGCCAAGTGGGCGGGGGTTTTTTCCCCGGGGAGCTGTTTTTT. The chain combines TRBV3-1 (or the pseudogene TRBV3-2) with TRBJ2-2, with 7 bases aligning to TRBD2. The CDR3 totals 17 residues. The V segment lost 1 base and the J segment 6 bases; nucleotides outside the gene matches: 11. Looked up from germline, CDR1 is LGHDT and CDR2 is YNNKEL (reference sequence).

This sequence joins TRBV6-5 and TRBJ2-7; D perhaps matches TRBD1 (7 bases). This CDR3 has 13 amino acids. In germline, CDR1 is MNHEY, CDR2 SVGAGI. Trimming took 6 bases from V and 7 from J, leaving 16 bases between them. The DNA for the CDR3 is TGTGCCAGCAGCGGGACAGCGGGTATAGAGCAGTACTTC. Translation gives CASSGTAGIEQYF.

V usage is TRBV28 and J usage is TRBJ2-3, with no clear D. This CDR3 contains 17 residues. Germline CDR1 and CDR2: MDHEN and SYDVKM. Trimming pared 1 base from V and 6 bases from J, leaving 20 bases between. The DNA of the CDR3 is TGTGCCAGCAGTTTATACCGCCGCTTGAGCGTTTTGGATACGCAGTATTTT. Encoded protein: CASSLYRRLSVLDTQYF.

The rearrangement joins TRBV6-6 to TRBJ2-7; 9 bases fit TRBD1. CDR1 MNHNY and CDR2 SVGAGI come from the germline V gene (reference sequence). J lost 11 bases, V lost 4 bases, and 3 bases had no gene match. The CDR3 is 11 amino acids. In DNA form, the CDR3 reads TGTGCCAGCAGTTGGGACAGGGAGGAGTACTTC. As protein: CASSWDREEYF.

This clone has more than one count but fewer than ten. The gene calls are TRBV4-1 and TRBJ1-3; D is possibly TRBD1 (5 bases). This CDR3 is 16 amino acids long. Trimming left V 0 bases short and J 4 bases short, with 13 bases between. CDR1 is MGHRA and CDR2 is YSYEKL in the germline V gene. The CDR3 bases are TGCGCCAGCAGCCAAGAAAACGGAGGGGTCGGAAACACCATATATTTT. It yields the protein CASSQENGGVGNTIYF.

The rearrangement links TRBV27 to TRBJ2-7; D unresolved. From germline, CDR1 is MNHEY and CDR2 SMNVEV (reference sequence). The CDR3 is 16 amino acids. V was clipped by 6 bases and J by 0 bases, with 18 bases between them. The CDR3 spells CASRGRRVGISYEQYF. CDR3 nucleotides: TGTGCCAGCAGGGGCCGTCGCGTCGGCATCTCCTACGAGCAGTACTTC.

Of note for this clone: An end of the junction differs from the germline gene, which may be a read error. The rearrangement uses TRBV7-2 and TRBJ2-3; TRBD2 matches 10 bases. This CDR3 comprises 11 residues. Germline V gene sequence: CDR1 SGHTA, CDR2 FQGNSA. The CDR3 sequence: CASSQEREGVF. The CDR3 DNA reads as TGTGCCAGCAGCCAAGAGCGGGAGGGAGTTTTT.

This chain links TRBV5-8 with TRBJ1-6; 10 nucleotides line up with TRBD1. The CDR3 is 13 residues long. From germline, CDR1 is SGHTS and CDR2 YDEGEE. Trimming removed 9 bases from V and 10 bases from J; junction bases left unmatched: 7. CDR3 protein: CATRDRGQSPLHF. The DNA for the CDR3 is TGTGCCACCCGGGACAGGGGACAGTCACCCCTCCACTTT.

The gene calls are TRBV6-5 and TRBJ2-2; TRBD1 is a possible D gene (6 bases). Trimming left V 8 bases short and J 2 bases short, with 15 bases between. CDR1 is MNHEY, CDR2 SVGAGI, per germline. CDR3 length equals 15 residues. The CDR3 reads CASQPGHVNTGELFF. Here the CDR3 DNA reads TGTGCCAGCCAGCCGGGACATGTTAACACCGGGGAGCTGTTTTTT.

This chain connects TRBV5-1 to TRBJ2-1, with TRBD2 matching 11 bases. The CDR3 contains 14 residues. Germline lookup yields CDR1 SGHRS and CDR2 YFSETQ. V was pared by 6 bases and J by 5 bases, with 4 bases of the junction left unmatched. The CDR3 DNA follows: TGCGCCAGCACCTTAGCGGGGGGGAACAATGAGCAGTTCTTC. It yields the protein CASTLAGGNNEQFF.